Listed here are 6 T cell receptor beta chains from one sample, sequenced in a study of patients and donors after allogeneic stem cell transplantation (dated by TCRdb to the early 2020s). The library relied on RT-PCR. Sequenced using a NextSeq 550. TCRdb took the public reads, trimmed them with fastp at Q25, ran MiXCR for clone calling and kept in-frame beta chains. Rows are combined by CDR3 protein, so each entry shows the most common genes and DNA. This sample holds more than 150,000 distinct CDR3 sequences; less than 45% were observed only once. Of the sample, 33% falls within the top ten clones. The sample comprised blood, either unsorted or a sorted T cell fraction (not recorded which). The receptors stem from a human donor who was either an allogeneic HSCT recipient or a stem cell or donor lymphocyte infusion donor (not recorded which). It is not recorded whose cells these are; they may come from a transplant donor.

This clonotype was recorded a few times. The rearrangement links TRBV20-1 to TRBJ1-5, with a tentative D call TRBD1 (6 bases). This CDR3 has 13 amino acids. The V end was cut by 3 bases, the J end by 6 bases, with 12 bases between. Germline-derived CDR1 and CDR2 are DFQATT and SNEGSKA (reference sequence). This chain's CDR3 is CSASLGGTQPQHF. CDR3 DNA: TGCAGTGCTAGTCTCGGGGGCACTCAGCCCCAGCATTTT.

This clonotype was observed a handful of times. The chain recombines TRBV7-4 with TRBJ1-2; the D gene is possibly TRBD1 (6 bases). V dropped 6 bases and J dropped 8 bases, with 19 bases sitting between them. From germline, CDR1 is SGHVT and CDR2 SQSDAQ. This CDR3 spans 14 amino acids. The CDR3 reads CASSTTGGPEGYTF. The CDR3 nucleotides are TGTGCCAGCAGTACCACGGGGGGCCCGGAGGGCTACACCTTC.

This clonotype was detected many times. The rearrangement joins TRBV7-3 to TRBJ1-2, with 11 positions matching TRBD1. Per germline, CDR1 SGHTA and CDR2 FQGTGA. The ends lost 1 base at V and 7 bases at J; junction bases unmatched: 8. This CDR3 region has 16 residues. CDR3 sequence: CASSLNPGQGAVGYTF. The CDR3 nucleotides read TGTGCCAGCAGCTTAAACCCCGGACAGGGGGCGGTTGGCTACACCTTC.

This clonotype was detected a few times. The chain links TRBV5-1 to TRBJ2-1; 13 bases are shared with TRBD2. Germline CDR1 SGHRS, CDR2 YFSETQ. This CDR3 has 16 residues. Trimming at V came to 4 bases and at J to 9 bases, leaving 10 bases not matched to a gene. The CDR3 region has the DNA TGCGCCAGCAGCCCCGCGGGGGGACTAGCGGGAAGTGAGCAGTTCTTC. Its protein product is CASSPAGGLAGSEQFF.

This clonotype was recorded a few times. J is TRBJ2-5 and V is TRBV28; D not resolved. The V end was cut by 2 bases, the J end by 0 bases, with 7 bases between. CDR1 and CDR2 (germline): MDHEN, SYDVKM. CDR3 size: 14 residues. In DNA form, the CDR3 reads TGTGCCAGCAGTTTACCCCACAACCAAGAGACCCAGTACTTC. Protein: CASSLPHNQETQYF.

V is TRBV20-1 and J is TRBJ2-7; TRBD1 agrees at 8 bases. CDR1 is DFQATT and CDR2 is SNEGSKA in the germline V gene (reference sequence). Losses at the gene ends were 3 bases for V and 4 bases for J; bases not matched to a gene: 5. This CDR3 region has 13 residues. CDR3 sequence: CSARQTGEYEQYF. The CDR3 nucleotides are TGCAGTGCTAGGCAGACAGGGGAGTACGAGCAGTACTTC.